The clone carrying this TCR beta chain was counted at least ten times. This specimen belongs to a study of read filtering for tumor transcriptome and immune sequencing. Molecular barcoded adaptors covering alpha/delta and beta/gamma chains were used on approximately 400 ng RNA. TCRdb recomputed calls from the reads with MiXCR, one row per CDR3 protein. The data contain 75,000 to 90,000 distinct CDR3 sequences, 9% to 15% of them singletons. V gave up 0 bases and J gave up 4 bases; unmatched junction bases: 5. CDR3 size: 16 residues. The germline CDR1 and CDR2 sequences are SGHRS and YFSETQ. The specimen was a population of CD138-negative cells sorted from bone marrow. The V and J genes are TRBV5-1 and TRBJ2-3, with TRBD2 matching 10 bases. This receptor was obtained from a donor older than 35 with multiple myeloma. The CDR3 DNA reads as TGCGCCAGCAGCTTGGCGAGGGGGACTAGCGCAGATACGCAGTATTTT. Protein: CASSLARGTSADTQYF.